The clone carrying this TCR beta chain has a handful of counts. Its antigen is as yet unknown. These data come from a study of Graves' ophthalmopathy and Graves' hyperthyroidism. Whole-study findings and limits: Thyroid clonotypes that were expanded above 0.001 frequency mostly also appeared in blood. Discriminating ophthalmopathy from stable hyperthyroidism, a 13-signature model attained a sensitivity of about 88% and a specificity of about 81%.

This CDR3 is built from 15 residues. Germline V gene data show CDR1 as SGHAT and CDR2 as FQNNGV. The germline V and J ends were trimmed by 6 bases and 4 bases, with 15 bases remaining between them. Ophthalmopathic donors had moderate-to-severe activity, CAS ≥3 and NOSPECS ≥4, with disease that had lasted under 3 months. None of the included patients had other autoimmune diseases, uncontrolled infections, pregnancy or lactation, as these led to exclusion. RNA transcripts were the source from which TCR beta CDR3 regions were amplified. Following a first-round RT-PCR that used HTBI primers, a second-round multiplex PCR was carried out. TCRdb independently ran MiXCR on the multiplex PCR reads; one entry per CDR3 protein. Found here are about 740,000 distinct CDR3 sequences, 40% of them singletons; the top ten hold 44%.

The sequenced sample was peripheral blood. This chain joins TRBV11-2 and TRBJ2-2; maybe TRBD2 (7 bases). The receptor was derived from an adult man with Graves' ophthalmopathy. CDR3 sequence: CASRFAGAFTGELFF. The CDR3 nucleotides are TGTGCCAGCAGATTCGCGGGGGCTTTCACCGGGGAGCTGTTTTTT.